The 16 T cell receptor beta chains below all came from one sample that was sequenced in a study of T-cell memory formation after mild COVID-19 (dated by TCRdb to 2020 to 2023). The library was obtained by 5' RACE. The sequencing machine was an Illumina NovaSeq 6000. TCRdb trimmed public reads at Q25 via fastp, called clones via MiXCR and kept in-frame beta chains. Merged by CDR3 protein, the rows form single entries marked with the most common genes and DNA. The sample has about 270,000 distinct CDR3 sequences on record, around 15% of them singletons. The biggest ten clones account for approximately 25% of the sample. Specimen: PBMCs or a T cell subset sorted from them (not recorded which). The receptors here all came from a man between 18 and 35 years old who had mild COVID-19 (a few samples of this study predate the infection). The sample titles of this study are shuffled in the database, so cell type and time point are left out; the donor was told from shared clones.

This rearrangement joins TRBV4-1 to TRBJ2-5, with D hard to call. The V gene's germline CDR1 is MGHRA and CDR2 YSYEKL. The CDR3 consists of 13 residues. Trimming shortened V by 2 bases and J by 4 bases, and 8 bases separated the two germline ends. CDR3 sequence (DNA): TGCGCCAGCAGCCAATTGGGTGCAGAGACCCAGTACTTC. Its translation is CASSQLGAETQYF.

The J gene is TRBJ1-2, the V gene TRBV27; D might be TRBD1 (6 bases). Germline V lookup: CDR1 MNHEY, CDR2 SMNVEV (reference sequence). The CDR3 is 15 residues long. V lost 5 bases and J lost 6, with 19 bases in between. The CDR3 DNA is TGTGCCAGCAGTCCACGTTGGGCAGGGGAAGATGGCTACACCTTC. It encodes CASSPRWAGEDGYTF.

The chain has TRBV20-1 and TRBJ1-6; perhaps TRBD1 as D (6 bases). Looked up from germline, CDR1 is DFQATT and CDR2 is SNEGSKA (reference sequence). V was clipped by 1 base and J by 3 bases, with 13 bases between them. CDR3 size: 16 residues. The DNA for the CDR3 is TGCAGTGCTAGAGCGGGACAAACTGACTATAATTCACCCCTCCACTTT. Protein sequence: CSARAGQTDYNSPLHF.

This clonotype has just a few counts. This chain uses TRBV5-1 with TRBJ2-5; TRBD2 matches at 8 bases. V dropped 4 bases and J dropped 5; count of bases not matched to a gene: 7. This CDR3 has 14 residues. Germline loops: CDR1 SGHRS, CDR2 YFSETQ. The chain's CDR3 is CASSRTSSGETQYF. The CDR3 DNA reads as TGCGCCAGCAGCCGGACTAGCTCGGGGGAGACCCAGTACTTC.

This clonotype showed up many times. This sequence joins TRBV6-5 and TRBJ2-3; tentatively, D is TRBD2 (6 bases). The length of the CDR3 is 13 residues. Germline V gene sequence: CDR1 MNHEY, CDR2 SVGAGI. Trimming stripped 6 bases from V and 0 bases from J, with 7 bases between. The CDR3 DNA reads as TGTGCCAGCAGAGGGACTAGCACAGATACGCAGTATTTT. Amino acid sequence: CASRGTSTDTQYF.

In its sample, this clonotype was seen many times. The rearrangement uses TRBV5-1 and TRBJ1-6; maybe TRBD1 (6 bases). The CDR3 runs to 15 residues. Germline CDR1 and CDR2: SGHRS and YFSETQ. The V and J ends lost 0 bases and 8 bases respectively, with 12 bases between them. The CDR3 DNA reads as TGCGCCAGCAGCTTGGAGCAGGGGCCCTATTCACCCCTCCACTTT. Protein: CASSLEQGPYSPLHF.

The chain links TRBV7-3 to TRBJ2-3; 7 nucleotides align to TRBD1. CDR3 length: 12 residues. V was clipped by 3 bases and J by 9 bases; unmatched bases: 3. CDR1 and CDR2 (germline): SGHTA, FQGTGA. For the CDR3, the DNA is TGTGCCAGCAGCTTTCTAGGGGGCACGCAGTATTTT. It specifies CASSFLGGTQYF. Supplemented by reference TRBV7-3 and TRBJ2-3, the full variable domain reads GAGVSQTPSNKVTEKGKYVELRCDPISGHTALYWYRQSLGQGPEFLIYFQGTGAADDSGLPNDRFFAVRPEGSVSTLKIQRTERGDSAVYLCASSFLGGTQYFGPGTRLTVL.

This clonotype has only a few counts. This sequence joins TRBV5-1 and TRBJ1-6; the D is unclear. V was clipped by 1 base and J by 0 bases, with 11 bases between them. This CDR3 is 17 amino acids long. The V gene's germline CDR1 is SGHRS and CDR2 YFSETQ. The CDR3 DNA reads TGCGCCAGCAGCTTGACCGAGTCCAGCTCCTATAATTCACCCCTCCACTTT. Translating gives CASSLTESSSYNSPLHF. Using reference TRBV5-1 and TRBJ1-6 for the parts outside the CDR3, the full variable domain is KAGVTQTPRYLIKTRGQQVTLSCSPISGHRSVSWYQQTPGQGLQFLFEYFSETQRNKGNFPGRFSGRQFSNSRSEMNVSTLELGDSALYLCASSLTESSSYNSPLHFGNGTRLTVT.

This rearrangement joins TRBV7-2 to TRBJ2-3; TRBD2 agrees at 8 bases. The germline gives CDR1 SGHTA, CDR2 FQGNSA. The CDR3 sequence is 15 residues long. V shed 2 bases, J shed 6 bases, and the junction held 7 bases outside the gene matches. The CDR3 sequence: CASSLNGGASDTQYF. The CDR3 DNA is TGTGCCAGCAGCTTAAACGGGGGGGCTTCCGATACGCAGTATTTT.

V and J are TRBV29-1 and TRBJ1-6; TRBD1 aligns across 8 bases. Germline V gives CDR1 SQVTM, CDR2 ANQGSEA. V trimming: 7 bases; J trimming: 1 base; junction bases outside the gene matches: 18. The CDR3 totals 19 residues. Here the CDR3 DNA reads TGCAGCGACGATGCTCACAGGGGGTCATGCAGGTCCTATAATTCACCCCTCCACTTT. This encodes CSDDAHRGSCRSYNSPLHF.

This clonotype was found many times. This chain joins TRBV2 and TRBJ1-6; a weak D match, TRBD1 (5 bases). Germline values: CDR1 SNHLY, CDR2 FYNNEI. This CDR3 spans 14 amino acids. Trimming removed 11 bases from V and 6 bases from J, with 17 bases in between. The CDR3 loop is CAGRQIGANSPLHF. The CDR3 DNA sequence: TGTGCCGGACGACAGATTGGGGCTAATTCACCCCTCCACTTT.

The genes are TRBV29-1 and TRBJ1-1, with D uncertain. This CDR3 contains 10 residues. V lost 7 bases, J lost 8 bases, and 11 bases lay in between. Looked up from germline, CDR1 is SQVTM and CDR2 is ANQGSEA. CDR3 nucleotides: TGCAGCGCCTCCAGGACGGAAGCTTTCTTT. Protein: CSASRTEAFF.

The chain combines TRBV5-1 with TRBJ2-3; D is uncertain. CDR3 length: 13 residues. Germline assignment: CDR1 SGHRS and CDR2 YFSETQ. Trimming cost V 2 bases and J 5 bases, with 9 bases left between them. The CDR3 DNA sequence: TGCGCCAGCAGCTTCAGCGCGAAAGATACGCAGTATTTT. This encodes CASSFSAKDTQYF.

Only a few counts were recorded for this clonotype. This sequence joins TRBV5-4 and TRBJ2-5, with 8 bases lining up with TRBD2. V gave up 4 bases and J gave up 5 bases; unmatched junction bases: 7. CDR1 and CDR2 from the germline V gene are SGHNT and YYREEE (reference sequence). The CDR3 length is 14 residues. The CDR3 nucleotides read TGTGCCAGCAGCACCGGACTAGCTTGGGAGACCCAGTACTTC. Its translation is CASSTGLAWETQYF.

The sample holds a few counts of this clonotype. The chain has TRBV5-4 and TRBJ2-5, with D perhaps TRBD2 (5 bases). The V gene lost 3 bases and the J gene lost 5 bases, with 11 bases spanning the gap. The CDR3 is 13 amino acids. Per the germline V gene, CDR1 is SGHNT and CDR2 is YYREEE (reference sequence). For the CDR3, the DNA is TGTGCCAGCAGCTACCGAGAGGGCGAGACCCAGTACTTC. This gives the protein CASSYREGETQYF.

This clonotype was recorded a few times. The CDR3 loop is CASSVGGHTYEQYF. In DNA, the CDR3 is TGTGCCAGCAGCGTAGGGGGACATACCTACGAGCAGTACTTC. The chain couples TRBV9 to TRBJ2-7, with D possibly matching TRBD1 (6 bases). Germline V gene lookup returns CDR1 SGDLS and CDR2 YYNGEE. CDR3 size: 14 residues. V was trimmed by 0 bases and J by 2 bases, leaving 9 bases between them.